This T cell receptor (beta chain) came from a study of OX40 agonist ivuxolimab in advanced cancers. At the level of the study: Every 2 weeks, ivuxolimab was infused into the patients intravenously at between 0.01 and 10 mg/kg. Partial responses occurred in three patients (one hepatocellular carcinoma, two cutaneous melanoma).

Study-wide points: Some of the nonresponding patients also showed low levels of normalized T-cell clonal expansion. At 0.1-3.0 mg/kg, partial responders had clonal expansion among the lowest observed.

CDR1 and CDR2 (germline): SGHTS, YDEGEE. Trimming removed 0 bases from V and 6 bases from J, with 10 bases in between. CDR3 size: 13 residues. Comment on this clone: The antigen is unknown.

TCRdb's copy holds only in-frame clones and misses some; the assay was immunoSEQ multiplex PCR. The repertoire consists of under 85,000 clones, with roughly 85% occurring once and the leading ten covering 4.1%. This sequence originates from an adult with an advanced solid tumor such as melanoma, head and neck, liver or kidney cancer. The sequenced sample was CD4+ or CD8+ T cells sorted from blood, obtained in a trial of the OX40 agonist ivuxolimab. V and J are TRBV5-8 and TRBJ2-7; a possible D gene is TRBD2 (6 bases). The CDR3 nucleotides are TGTGCCAGCAGCTTGGGGTGGAGGGGCGAGCAGTACTTC. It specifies CASSLGWRGEQYF.